One and the same sample provided the 17 T cell receptor beta chains below, sequenced in a study of blood T cell repertoires in COVID-19. The assay was immunoSEQ multiplex PCR, and TCRdb's table has in-frame clones only and misses some. The sample has about 160,000 clones, approximately 95% seen once; the top ten hold roughly 1.9%. Sequencing used peripheral blood. The origin of the receptors is an older woman with COVID-19, enrolled during active disease.

J is TRBJ2-1 and V is TRBV2; 8 bases line up with TRBD2. The CDR3 spans 15 residues. From germline, CDR1 is SNHLY and CDR2 FYNNEI. J lost 6 bases, V lost 6 bases, and 10 bases had no gene match. CDR3 nucleotides: TGTGCCAGCAGGATAAGATACGGGACTAGCAATGAGCAGTTCTTC. Encoded protein: CASRIRYGTSNEQFF.

The rearrangement links TRBV7-2 to TRBJ2-3, with D tentatively TRBD1 (6 bases). The CDR3 totals 15 residues. Trimming stripped 5 bases from V and 2 bases from J, with 14 bases between. Germline CDR1 is SGHTA and CDR2 is FQGNSA. CDR3 residues: CASSVVRGNTDTQYF. CDR3 coding DNA: TGTGCCAGCAGCGTCGTCAGGGGCAACACAGATACGCAGTATTTT.

This chain connects TRBV18 to TRBJ2-3; 9 bases align to TRBD1. CDR3 length: 15 amino acids. Per the germline V gene, CDR1 is KGHSH and CDR2 is LQKENI. Trimming at V came to 3 bases and at J to 5 bases, leaving 6 bases not matched to a gene. The CDR3 sequence: CASSPGTGKLDTQYF. In DNA form, the CDR3 reads TGTGCCAGCTCACCTGGGACAGGGAAATTAGATACGCAGTATTTT. Looking up the rest from reference TRBV18 and TRBJ2-3 gives the full variable domain: NAGVMQNPRHLVRRRGQEARLRCSPMKGHSHVYWYRQLPEEGLKFMVYLQKENIIDESGMPKERFSAEFPKEGPSILRIQQVVRGDSAAYFCASSPGTGKLDTQYFGPGTRLTVL.

This clone was picked up one time. V gene TRBV9 combines with J gene TRBJ1-3; TRBD1 might be the D (5 bases). V lost 3 bases and J 0 bases, leaving 19 bases between the germline ends. Germline-derived CDR1 and CDR2 are SGDLS and YYNGEE. The CDR3 runs 18 residues. For the CDR3, the DNA is TGTGCCAGCAGCGCTACCCCCACACAGGTCATCTCTGGAAACACCATATATTTT. This encodes CASSATPTQVISGNTIYF.

This chain links TRBV5-6 with TRBJ1-5; TRBD1 matches at 7 bases. V dropped 0 bases and J dropped 5; count of bases not matched to a gene: 5. The CDR3 loop spans 15 amino acids. Germline CDR1 is SGHDT and CDR2 is YYEEEE. CDR3 DNA sequence: TGTGCCAGCAGCTTGGGGGCAGGGGGGCATCAGCCCCAGCATTTT. This encodes CASSLGAGGHQPQHF.

This sequence joins TRBV5-1 and TRBJ2-7; TRBD1 aligns across 9 bases. The germline gives CDR1 SGHRS, CDR2 YFSETQ. CDR3 length: 15 amino acids. With 3 bases clipped from V and 2 bases from J, the junction kept 6 bases outside the gene matches. CDR3 DNA sequence: TGCGCCAGCAGCTCCTGGGACAGGGATCCCTACGAGCAGTACTTC. This translates into CASSSWDRDPYEQYF. Filled out from reference TRBV5-1 and TRBJ2-7, the complete variable domain reads KAGVTQTPRYLIKTRGQQVTLSCSPISGHRSVSWYQQTPGQGLQFLFEYFSETQRNKGNFPGRFSGRQFSNSRSEMNVSTLELGDSALYLCASSSWDRDPYEQYFGPGTRLTVT.

This chain links TRBV5-4 with TRBJ2-2; maybe TRBD2 (7 bases). The CDR3 extends over 15 amino acids. Germline values: CDR1 SGHNT, CDR2 YYREEE (reference sequence). The ends were cut back, 4 bases at V and 8 bases at J, with 18 bases in the middle. CDR3 bases: TGTGCCAGCAGCCAGGGGAGGGGCCCAGTTGGGGAGCTGTTTTTT. Translated: CASSQGRGPVGELFF.

As concerns this clone: This sample also contains other DNA sequences that code for the same CDR3. This sequence joins TRBV5-1 and TRBJ1-3; a weak D match, TRBD1 (6 bases). Germline V gene lookup returns CDR1 SGHRS and CDR2 YFSETQ. The CDR3 is 15 amino acids. The germline V and J ends were trimmed by 3 bases and 0 bases, with 10 bases remaining between them. The chain's CDR3 is CASSSQGSSGNTIYF. In nucleotides, the CDR3 is TGCGCCAGCAGCTCCCAGGGGAGCTCTGGAAACACCATATATTTT.

The chain links TRBV28 to TRBJ1-5, with D possibly being TRBD1 (6 bases). The CDR3 runs 14 residues. Trimming removed 8 bases at V and 5 bases at J, with 16 bases between. The germline gives CDR1 MDHEN, CDR2 SYDVKM. The DNA of the CDR3 is TGTGCCAGCTTTCTCGGGGACACTGATCAGCCCCAGCATTTT. Translation: CASFLGDTDQPQHF.

The V call is TRBV12-3 or TRBV12-4, the J call TRBJ1-5; D not resolved. This CDR3 is 13 amino acids long. The V and J ends lost 1 base and 10 bases respectively, with 11 bases between them. DNA for the CDR3: TGTGCCAGCAGTTTAGGGAAAGGGAGTCCCCAGCATTTT. As protein: CASSLGKGSPQHF.

The CDR3 region has the DNA TGTGCCTGGACAGGGGGACAGGTCAACACTGAAGCTTTCTTT. It codes for CAWTGGQVNTEAFF. The chain joins TRBV30 to TRBJ1-1; 8 bases fit TRBD1. V shed 4 bases, J shed 2 bases, and the junction held 6 bases outside the gene matches. This CDR3 contains 14 residues. CDR1 GTSNPN and CDR2 SVGIG come from the germline V gene (reference sequence).

The gene calls are TRBV19 and TRBJ1-5, with 12 bases lining up with TRBD1. Looked up from germline, CDR1 is LNHDA and CDR2 is SQIVND (reference sequence). This CDR3 is 16 amino acids long. Germline trimming cut 6 bases from V and 5 bases from J; bases unmatched to any gene: 8. The CDR3 reads CASSSTGTGGHQPQHF. The CDR3 DNA reads as TGTGCCAGTAGCTCTACCGGGACAGGGGGCCATCAGCCCCAGCATTTT.

This chain uses TRBV18 with TRBJ1-1; TRBD1 matches at 7 bases. With V trimmed by 3 bases and J by 5 bases, 9 bases remained unmatched. The germline V gene has CDR1 KGHSH and CDR2 LQKENI. This CDR3 is built from 15 residues. DNA of the CDR3: TGTGCCAGCTCACCTGACAGGGCCTCAGGTACTGAAGCTTTCTTT. Protein sequence: CASSPDRASGTEAFF.

The chain is built from TRBV10-3 and TRBJ2-7; TRBD2 aligns across 7 bases. The length of the CDR3 is 14 residues. Germline V gene lookup returns CDR1 ENHRY and CDR2 SYGVKD. V shed 6 bases and J 3 bases; nucleotides not matched to a gene: 8. The CDR3 reads CAIRGGTENYEQYF. As DNA, the CDR3 is TGTGCCATCAGGGGGGGGACGGAAAACTACGAGCAGTACTTC.

The CDR3 nucleotides read TGCGCCAGCAGCCCAGGGTTCAGCAATCAGCCCCAGCATTTT. It encodes CASSPGFSNQPQHF. This chain joins TRBV4-3 and TRBJ1-5; D possibly corresponds to TRBD1 (5 bases). The CDR3 sequence is 14 residues long. Germline CDR1 LGHNA, CDR2 YSLEER. Trimming took off 4 bases at V and 1 base at J, with 8 bases between the two ends.

The rearrangement links TRBV11-3 to TRBJ1-1; 7 nucleotides match TRBD1. CDR1 SGHNT and CDR2 YENEEA come from the germline V gene. The V segment lost 5 bases and the J segment 1 base; nucleotides outside the gene matches: 4. CDR3 length: 14 amino acids. CDR3 region: CASSEQGTNTEAFF. CDR3 bases: TGTGCCAGCAGCGAACAGGGGACGAACACTGAAGCTTTCTTT. The full variable domain, in which reference TRBV11-3 and TRBJ1-1 provide the parts outside the CDR3, is EAGVVQSPRYKIIEKKQPVAFWCNPISGHNTLYWYLQNLGQGPELLIRYENEEAVDDSQLPKDRFSAERLKGVDSTLKIQPAELGDSAVYLCASSEQGTNTEAFFGQGTRLTVV.

The gene calls are TRBV12-5 and TRBJ2-3; D might be TRBD2 (6 bases). V was shortened by 5 bases and J by 10 bases, with 10 bases between the two germline ends. The CDR3 runs 11 residues. CDR1 LGHNT and CDR2 FRNRAP come from the germline V gene. The CDR3 DNA is TGTGCTAGTGGTCCAGGGACTGCGCAGTATTTT. Encoded protein: CASGPGTAQYF.